This T cell receptor (beta chain) was found in a study of blood T cells in healthy people across ages. A second about 7 to 12 cycle PCR used barcoded and J-beta primers. TCRdb itself ran the 5' RACE reads through MiXCR, one entry per CDR3 protein. The sample yields 2 million or so distinct CDR3 sequences, about 49% seen once. The germline gives CDR1 DFQATT, CDR2 SNEGSKA (reference sequence). With V trimmed by 0 bases and J by 3 bases, 4 bases remained unmatched. The CDR3 runs to 15 residues. Material: blood. The chain recombines TRBV20-1 with TRBJ2-5; TRBD2 matches 10 bases. The clonotype comes from a woman between 40 and 50 years old in good health. The CDR3 nucleotides read TGCAGTGCTAGAGATAGCGGGGGGTCCAAAGAGACCCAGTACTTC. This translates into CSARDSGGSKETQYF.